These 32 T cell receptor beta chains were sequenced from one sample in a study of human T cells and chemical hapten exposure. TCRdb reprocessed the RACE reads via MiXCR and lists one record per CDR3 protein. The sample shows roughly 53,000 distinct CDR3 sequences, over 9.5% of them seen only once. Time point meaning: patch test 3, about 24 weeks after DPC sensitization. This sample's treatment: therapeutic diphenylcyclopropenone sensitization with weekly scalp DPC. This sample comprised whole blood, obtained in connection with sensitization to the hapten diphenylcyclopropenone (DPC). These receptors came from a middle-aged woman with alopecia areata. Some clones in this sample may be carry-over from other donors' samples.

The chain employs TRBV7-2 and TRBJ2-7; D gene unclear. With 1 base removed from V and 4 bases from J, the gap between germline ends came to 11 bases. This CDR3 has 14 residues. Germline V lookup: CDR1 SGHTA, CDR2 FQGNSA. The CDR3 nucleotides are TGTGCCAGCAGCTTAGGGGCCCAAGTATACGAGCAGTACTTC. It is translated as CASSLGAQVYEQYF.

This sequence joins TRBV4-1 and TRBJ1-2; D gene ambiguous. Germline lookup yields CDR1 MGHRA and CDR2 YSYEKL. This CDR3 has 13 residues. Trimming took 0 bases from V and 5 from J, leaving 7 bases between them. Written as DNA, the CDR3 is TGCGCCAGCAGCCAAGAGGCCGGGTATGGCTACACCTTC. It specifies CASSQEAGYGYTF.

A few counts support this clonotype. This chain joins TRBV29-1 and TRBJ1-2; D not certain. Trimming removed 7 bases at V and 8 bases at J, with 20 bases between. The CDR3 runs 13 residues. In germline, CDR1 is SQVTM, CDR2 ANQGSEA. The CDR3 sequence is CSAGSLSEGGYTF. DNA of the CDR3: TGCAGCGCCGGGTCCCTTTCTGAGGGAGGCTACACCTTC.

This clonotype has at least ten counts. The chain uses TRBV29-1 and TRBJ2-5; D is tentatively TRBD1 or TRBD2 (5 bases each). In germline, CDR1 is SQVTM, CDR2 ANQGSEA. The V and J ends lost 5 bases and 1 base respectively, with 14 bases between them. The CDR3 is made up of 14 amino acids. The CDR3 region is CSVQRGTVQETQYF. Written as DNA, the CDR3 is TGCAGCGTTCAGAGGGGCACCGTCCAAGAGACCCAGTACTTC.

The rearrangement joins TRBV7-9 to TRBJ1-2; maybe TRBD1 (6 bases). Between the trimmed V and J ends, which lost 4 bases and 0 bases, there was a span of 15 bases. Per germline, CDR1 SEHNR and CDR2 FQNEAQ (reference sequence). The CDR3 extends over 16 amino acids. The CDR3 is CASSSLSQGTNYGYTF. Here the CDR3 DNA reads TGTGCCAGCAGCTCGCTCTCACAGGGAACTAACTATGGCTACACCTTC.

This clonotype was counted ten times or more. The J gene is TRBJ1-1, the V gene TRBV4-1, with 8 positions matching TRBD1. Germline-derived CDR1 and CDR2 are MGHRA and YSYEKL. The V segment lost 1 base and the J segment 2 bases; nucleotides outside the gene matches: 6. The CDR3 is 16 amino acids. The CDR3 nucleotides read TGCGCCAGCAGCCAAGGTGCGCAGGGGGCTAACACTGAAGCTTTCTTT. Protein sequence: CASSQGAQGANTEAFF.

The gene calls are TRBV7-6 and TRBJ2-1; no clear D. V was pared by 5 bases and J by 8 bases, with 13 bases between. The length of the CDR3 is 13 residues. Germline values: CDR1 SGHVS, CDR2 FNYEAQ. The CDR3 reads CASSPRRFDEQFF. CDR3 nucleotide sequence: TGTGCCAGCAGCCCCCGACGGTTCGATGAGCAGTTCTTC.

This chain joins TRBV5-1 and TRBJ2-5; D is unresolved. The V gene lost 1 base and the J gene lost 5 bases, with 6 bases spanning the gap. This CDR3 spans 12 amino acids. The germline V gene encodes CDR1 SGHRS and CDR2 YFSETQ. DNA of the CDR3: TGCGCCAGCAGCTTGCTCTCGGAGACCCAGTACTTC. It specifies CASSLLSETQYF.

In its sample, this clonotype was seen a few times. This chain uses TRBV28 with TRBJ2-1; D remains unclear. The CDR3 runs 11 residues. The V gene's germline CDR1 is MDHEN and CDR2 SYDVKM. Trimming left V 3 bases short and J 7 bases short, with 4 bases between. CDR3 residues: CASSFPNEQFF. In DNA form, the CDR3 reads TGTGCCAGCAGTTTCCCGAATGAGCAGTTCTTC.

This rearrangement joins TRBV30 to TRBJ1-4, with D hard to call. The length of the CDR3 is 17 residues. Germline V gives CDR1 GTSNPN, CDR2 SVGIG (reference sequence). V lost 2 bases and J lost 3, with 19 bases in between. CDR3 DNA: TGTGCCTGGAGTTTACCTTTCCCAGAGGCGGCTAATGAAAAACTGTTTTTT. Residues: CAWSLPFPEAANEKLFF.

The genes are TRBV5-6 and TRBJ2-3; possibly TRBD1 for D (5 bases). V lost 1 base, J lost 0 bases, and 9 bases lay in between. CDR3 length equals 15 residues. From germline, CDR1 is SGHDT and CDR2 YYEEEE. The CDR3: CASSLTRASTDTQYF. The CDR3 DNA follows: TGTGCCAGCAGCTTGACCAGGGCTAGCACAGATACGCAGTATTTT.

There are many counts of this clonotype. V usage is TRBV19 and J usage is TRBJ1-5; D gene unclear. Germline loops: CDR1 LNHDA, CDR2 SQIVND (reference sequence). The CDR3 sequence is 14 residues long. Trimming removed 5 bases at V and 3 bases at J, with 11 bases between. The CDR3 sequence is CASSPSFINQPQHF. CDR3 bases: TGTGCCAGTAGTCCCTCCTTCATCAATCAGCCCCAGCATTTT.

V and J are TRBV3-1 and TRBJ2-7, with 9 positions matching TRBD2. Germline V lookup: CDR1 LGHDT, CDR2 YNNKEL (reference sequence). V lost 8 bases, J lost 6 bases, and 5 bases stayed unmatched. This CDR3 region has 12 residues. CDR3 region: CASVGTSREQYF. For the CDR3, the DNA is TGTGCCAGCGTCGGGACTAGCCGCGAGCAGTACTTC.

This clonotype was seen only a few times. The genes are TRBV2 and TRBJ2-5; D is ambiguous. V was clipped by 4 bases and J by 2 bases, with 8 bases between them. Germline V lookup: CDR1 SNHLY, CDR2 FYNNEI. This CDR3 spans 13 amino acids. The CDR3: CASSVIRQETQYF. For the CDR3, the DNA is TGTGCCAGCAGTGTGATCAGGCAAGAGACCCAGTACTTC.

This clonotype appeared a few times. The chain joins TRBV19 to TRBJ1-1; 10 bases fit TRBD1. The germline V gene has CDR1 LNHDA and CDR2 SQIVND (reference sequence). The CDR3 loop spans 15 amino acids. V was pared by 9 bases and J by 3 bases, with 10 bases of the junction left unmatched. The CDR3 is CASYVGTGVYTEAFF. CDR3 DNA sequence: TGTGCCAGCTACGTGGGGACAGGGGTTTACACTGAAGCTTTCTTT.

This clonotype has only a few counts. Written as DNA, the CDR3 is TGTGCCAGCAGGCTTGGCGGCCGCACAGATACGCAGTATTTT. Amino acids: CASRLGGRTDTQYF. The chain is built from TRBV28 and TRBJ2-3; the D is unclear. Trimming removed 6 bases from V and 1 base from J, with 11 bases in between. CDR3 size: 14 residues. Germline loops: CDR1 MDHEN, CDR2 SYDVKM.

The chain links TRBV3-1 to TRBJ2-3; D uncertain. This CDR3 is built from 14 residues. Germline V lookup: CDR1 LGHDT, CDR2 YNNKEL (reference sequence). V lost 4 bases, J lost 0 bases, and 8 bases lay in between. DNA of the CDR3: TGTGCCAGCAGCCGGGCGATGAGCACAGATACGCAGTATTTT. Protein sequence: CASSRAMSTDTQYF.

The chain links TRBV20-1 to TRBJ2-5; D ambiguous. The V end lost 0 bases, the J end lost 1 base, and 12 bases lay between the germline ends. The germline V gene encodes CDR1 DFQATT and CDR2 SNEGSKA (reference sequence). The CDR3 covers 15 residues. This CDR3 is CSARDSRGRQETQYF. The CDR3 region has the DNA TGCAGTGCTAGAGATTCTCGCGGCCGCCAAGAGACCCAGTACTTC.

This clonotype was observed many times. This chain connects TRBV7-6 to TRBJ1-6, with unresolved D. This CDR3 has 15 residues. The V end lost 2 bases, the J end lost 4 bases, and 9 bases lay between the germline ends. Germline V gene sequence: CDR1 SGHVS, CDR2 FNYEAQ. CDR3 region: CASSLIQNYNSPLHF. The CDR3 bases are TGTGCCAGCAGCTTAATACAGAATTATAATTCACCCCTCCACTTT.

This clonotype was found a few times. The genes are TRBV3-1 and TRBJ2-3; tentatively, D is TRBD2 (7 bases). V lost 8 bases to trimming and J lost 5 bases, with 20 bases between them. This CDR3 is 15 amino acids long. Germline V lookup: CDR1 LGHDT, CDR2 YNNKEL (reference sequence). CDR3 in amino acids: CASHSRGAVGDTQYF. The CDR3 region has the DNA TGTGCCAGCCATTCTCGGGGGGCTGTTGGAGATACGCAGTATTTT.

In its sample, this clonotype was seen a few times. The DNA of the CDR3 is TGTGCCAGCAGCTTGGATCCCGGGACCTACGAGCAGTACTTC. Its protein is CASSLDPGTYEQYF. The chain uses TRBV5-4 and TRBJ2-7; D perhaps matches TRBD2 (5 bases). Germline CDR1 and CDR2: SGHNT and YYREEE (reference sequence). V lost 0 bases and J lost 2, with 9 bases in between. CDR3 size: 14 residues.

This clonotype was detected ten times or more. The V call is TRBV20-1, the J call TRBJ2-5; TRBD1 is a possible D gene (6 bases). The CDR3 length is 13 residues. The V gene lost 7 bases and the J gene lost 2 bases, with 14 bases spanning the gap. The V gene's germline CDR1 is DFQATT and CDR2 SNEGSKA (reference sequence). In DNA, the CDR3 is TGCAGTGTTTACAGGGCGGCACAAGAGACCCAGTACTTC. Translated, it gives CSVYRAAQETQYF.

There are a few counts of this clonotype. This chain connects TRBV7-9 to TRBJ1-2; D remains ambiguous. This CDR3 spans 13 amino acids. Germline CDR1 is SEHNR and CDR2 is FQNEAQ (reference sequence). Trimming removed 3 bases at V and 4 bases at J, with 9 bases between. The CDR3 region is CASSLPDRYGYTF. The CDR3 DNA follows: TGTGCCAGCAGCTTGCCAGATCGCTATGGCTACACCTTC. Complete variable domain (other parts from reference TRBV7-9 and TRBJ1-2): DTGVSQNPRHKITKRGQNVTFRCDPISEHNRLYWYRQTLGQGPEFLTYFQNEAQLEKSRLLSDRFSAERPKGSFSTLEIQRTEQGDSAMYLCASSLPDRYGYTFGSGTRLTVV.

The CDR3 DNA is TGTGCCAGCAGTTTAGTACAGGACGCCGAGCAGTACTTC. It encodes CASSLVQDAEQYF. The genes are TRBV12-3 or TRBV12-4 and TRBJ2-7; possible D gene TRBD1, 5 bases. This CDR3 has 13 amino acids. Trimming removed 1 base from V and 6 bases from J, with 10 bases in between.

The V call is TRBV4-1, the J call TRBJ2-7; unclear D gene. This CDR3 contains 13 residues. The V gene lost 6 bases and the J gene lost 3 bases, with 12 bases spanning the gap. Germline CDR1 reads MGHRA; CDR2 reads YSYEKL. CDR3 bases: TGCGCCAGCAGGGATCCTCGAAACTACGAGCAGTACTTC. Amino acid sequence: CASRDPRNYEQYF.

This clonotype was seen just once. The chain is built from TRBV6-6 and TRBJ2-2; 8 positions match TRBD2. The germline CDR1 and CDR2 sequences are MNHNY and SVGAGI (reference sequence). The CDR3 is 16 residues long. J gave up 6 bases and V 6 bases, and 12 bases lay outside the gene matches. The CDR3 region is CASRTPGLVSSGELFF. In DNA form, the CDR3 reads TGTGCCAGCAGGACACCGGGACTAGTTAGTTCCGGGGAGCTGTTTTTT.

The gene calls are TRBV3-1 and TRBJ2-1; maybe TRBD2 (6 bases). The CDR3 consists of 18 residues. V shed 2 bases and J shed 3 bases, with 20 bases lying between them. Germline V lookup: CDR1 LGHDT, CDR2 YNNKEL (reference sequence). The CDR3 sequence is CASSQTRRAGPYYNEQFF. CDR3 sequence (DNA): TGTGCCAGCAGCCAAACTCGGAGGGCGGGTCCTTACTACAATGAGCAGTTCTTC.

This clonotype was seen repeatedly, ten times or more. This chain's CDR3 is CASSPRQGWPEAFF. The CDR3 DNA is TGTGCCAGCAGCCCTAGACAGGGGTGGCCTGAAGCTTTCTTT. The rearrangement uses TRBV7-2 and TRBJ1-1; TRBD1 agrees at 8 bases. This CDR3 has 14 residues. The germline CDR1 and CDR2 sequences are SGHTA and FQGNSA. Trimming removed 5 bases from V and 6 bases from J; junction bases left unmatched: 8.

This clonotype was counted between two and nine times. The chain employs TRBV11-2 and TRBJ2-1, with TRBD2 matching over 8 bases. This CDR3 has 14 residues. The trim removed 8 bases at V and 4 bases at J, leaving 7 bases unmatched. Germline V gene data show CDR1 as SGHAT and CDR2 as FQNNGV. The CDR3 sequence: CASGVAGLYNEQFF. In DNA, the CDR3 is TGTGCCAGCGGGGTAGCGGGGCTATACAATGAGCAGTTCTTC.

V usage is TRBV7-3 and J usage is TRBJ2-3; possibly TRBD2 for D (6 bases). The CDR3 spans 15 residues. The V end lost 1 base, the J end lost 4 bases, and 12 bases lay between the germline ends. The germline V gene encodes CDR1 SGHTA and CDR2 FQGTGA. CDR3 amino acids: CASSLSGIEADTQYF. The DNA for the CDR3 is TGTGCCAGCAGCTTAAGCGGGATTGAAGCAGATACGCAGTATTTT.

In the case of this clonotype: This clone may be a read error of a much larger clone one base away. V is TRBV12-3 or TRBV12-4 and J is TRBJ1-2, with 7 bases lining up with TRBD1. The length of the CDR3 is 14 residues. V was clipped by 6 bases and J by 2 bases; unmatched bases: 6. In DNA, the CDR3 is TGTGCCAGCAGCTACCTGACAGGGAACTATGGCTACACCTTC. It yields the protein CASSYLTGNYGYTF.

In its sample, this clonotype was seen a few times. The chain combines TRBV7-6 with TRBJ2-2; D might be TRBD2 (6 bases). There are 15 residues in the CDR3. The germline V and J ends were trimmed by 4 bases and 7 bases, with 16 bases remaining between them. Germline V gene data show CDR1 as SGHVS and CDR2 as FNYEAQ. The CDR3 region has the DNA TGTGCCAGCAGCTCTCCGGGACTCCAGAACGGGGAGCTGTTTTTT. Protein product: CASSSPGLQNGELFF. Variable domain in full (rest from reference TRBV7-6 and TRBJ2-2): GAGVSQSPRYKVTKRGQDVALRCDPISGHVSLYWYRQALGQGPEFLTYFNYEAQQDKSGLPNDRFSAERPEGSISTLTIQRTEQRDSAMYRCASSSPGLQNGELFFGEGSRLTVL.